This passage covers 27 T cell receptor beta chains from one sample sequenced in a study of technical replicates of blood from a handful of donors (dated by TCRdb to the late 2010s). The library came from the immunoSEQ multiplex PCR assay. The table comes from immuneACCESS by way of TCRdb, which keeps in-frame sequences with V and J called. Part of the clones is missing from these tables; in studies checked, under half for an unresolved V gene and the rest for unknown reasons. This sample comprises 80,000 to 95,000 clones, around 96% of them detected only once. The top ten clonotypes cover under 0.4% of the sample. Specimen: T cells isolated from PBMCs. Every receptor here comes from a human donor in good health.

The chain employs TRBV27 and TRBJ2-1; 10 bases map to TRBD2. The CDR3 is 15 amino acids. Germline loops: CDR1 MNHEY, CDR2 SMNVEV (reference sequence). V gave up 5 bases and J gave up 9 bases; unmatched junction bases: 10. CDR3 sequence reads: CASSPGASGSLEQFF. DNA of the CDR3: TGTGCCAGCAGTCCAGGCGCTAGCGGGAGTCTTGAGCAGTTCTTC.

V and J are TRBV14 and TRBJ1-1; D call uncertain. CDR1 and CDR2 (germline): SGHDN, FVKESK. This CDR3 is built from 15 residues. Trimming took 5 bases from V and 2 from J, leaving 15 bases between them. This CDR3 is CASSATDTLNTEAFF. The CDR3 DNA sequence: TGTGCCAGCAGCGCTACAGACACTCTAAACACTGAAGCTTTCTTT.

This clone showed up just a few times. The CDR3 DNA reads as TGTGCCAGCAGGGACAGGGGGGGCACAGATACGCAGTATTTT. It encodes CASRDRGGTDTQYF. The V gene is TRBV28, the J gene TRBJ2-3, with 10 bases fitting TRBD1. Germline lookup yields CDR1 MDHEN and CDR2 SYDVKM. This CDR3 region has 14 residues. With 6 bases clipped from V and 1 base from J, the junction kept 1 base outside the gene matches. The full variable domain, in which reference TRBV28 and TRBJ2-3 provide the parts outside the CDR3, is DVKVTQSSRYLVKRTGEKVFLECVQDMDHENMFWYRQDPGLGLRLIYFSYDVKMKEKGDIPEGYSVSREKKERFSLILESASTNQTSMYLCASRDRGGTDTQYFGPGTRLTVL.

The V gene is TRBV7-3, the J gene TRBJ2-7, with TRBD1 as a possible D gene (6 bases). With 5 bases removed from V and 2 bases from J, the gap between germline ends came to 10 bases. This CDR3 comprises 13 residues. The germline V gene has CDR1 SGHTA and CDR2 FQGTGA. The CDR3 DNA is TGTGCCAGCAGCAACAGGGCAGCCTACGAGCAGTACTTC. This gives the protein CASSNRAAYEQYF.

This clone was picked up one time. The CDR3 nucleotides are TGTGCCAGCAAGGAGTACAATGAGCAGTTCTTC. Translation: CASKEYNEQFF. The gene calls are TRBV27 and TRBJ2-1; D gene ambiguous. V gave up 7 bases and J gave up 4 bases, with 5 bases separating them. The CDR3 spans 11 residues. Looked up from germline, CDR1 is MNHEY and CDR2 is SMNVEV (reference sequence).

This chain uses TRBV7-2 with TRBJ2-5; 13 bases line up with TRBD2. The CDR3 covers 18 residues. With V trimmed by 1 base and J by 5 bases, 10 bases remained unmatched. CDR1 is SGHTA, CDR2 FQGNSA, per germline. CDR3 in amino acids: CASSLVLAGGPEGETQYF. In DNA form, the CDR3 reads TGTGCCAGCAGCTTAGTACTAGCGGGAGGGCCAGAGGGCGAGACCCAGTACTTC.

This sequence joins TRBV10-3 and TRBJ2-6; D unclear. V dropped 6 bases and J dropped 0 bases, with 15 bases sitting between them. The CDR3 covers 17 residues. Germline CDR1 reads ENHRY; CDR2 reads SYGVKD. This CDR3 reads CAISPVHPTSGANVLTF. The CDR3 DNA sequence: TGTGCCATCAGCCCAGTACATCCAACCTCTGGGGCCAACGTCCTGACTTTC.

The CDR3 DNA follows: TGCAGTGCTAGTCTCAGGGGAGGCTACACCTTC. This encodes CSASLRGGYTF. V usage is TRBV20-1 and J usage is TRBJ1-2, with D possibly being TRBD1 (6 bases). Deletions cut 3 bases from V and 8 bases from J, with 10 bases between. The CDR3 length is 11 residues. Germline-derived CDR1 and CDR2 are DFQATT and SNEGSKA (reference sequence).

The J gene is TRBJ2-3, the V gene TRBV7-3; 12 nucleotides match TRBD2. CDR3 length: 16 residues. The J segment lost 4 bases and the V segment lost 1 base, leaving 3 bases of the junction unmatched. Germline V gene data show CDR1 as SGHTA and CDR2 as FQGTGA. In DNA, the CDR3 is TGTGCCAGCAGCTTAAGGACTAGCGGGGTCGCAGATACGCAGTATTTT. Its protein is CASSLRTSGVADTQYF.

The chain recombines TRBV19 with TRBJ2-7; weak D call: TRBD1 (7 bases). CDR3 length: 15 residues. V was pared by 2 bases and J by 2 bases, with 13 bases between. Germline V CDR1 and CDR2: LNHDA, SQIVND (reference sequence). CDR3 residues: CASSIRGDSPYEQYF. The CDR3 DNA is TGTGCCAGTAGTATAAGGGGGGACAGCCCCTACGAGCAGTACTTC.

This sequence joins TRBV6-1 and TRBJ1-2; 11 bases fit TRBD1. The CDR3 extends over 16 amino acids. The junction had 6 bases not matched to a gene; V was cut back by 2 bases and J by 4 bases. CDR1 and CDR2 (germline): MNHNS, SASEGT. Here the CDR3 reads CASSEWTGGASYGYTF. The CDR3 coding sequence is TGTGCCAGCAGTGAATGGACAGGGGGCGCCAGCTATGGCTACACCTTC.

V and J are TRBV12-5 and TRBJ1-2, with 8 bases that match TRBD1. CDR3 length equals 15 residues. V shed 6 bases and J 5 bases; nucleotides not matched to a gene: 11. CDR1 is LGHNT and CDR2 is FRNRAP in the germline V gene. CDR3 amino acids: CASGPLATGVYGYTF. The DNA for the CDR3 is TGTGCTAGTGGACCCCTCGCGACAGGGGTATATGGCTACACCTTC.

CDR3 region: CASSQDSREVRTDTQYF. In DNA, the CDR3 is TGCGCCAGCAGCCAAGACTCCCGGGAGGTTCGCACAGATACGCAGTATTTT. This chain connects TRBV4-1 to TRBJ2-3, with 7 positions matching TRBD2. The CDR3 is 17 residues long. J lost 1 base, V lost 0 bases, and 7 bases had no gene match. Germline CDR1 is MGHRA and CDR2 is YSYEKL.

The chain combines TRBV28 with TRBJ1-4; D is ambiguous. Looked up from germline, CDR1 is MDHEN and CDR2 is SYDVKM. V was shortened by 2 bases and J by 7 bases, with 11 bases between the two germline ends. The CDR3 has 14 residues. DNA of the CDR3: TGTGCCAGCAGTTTAAGCTTCTTCGGTGAAAAACTGTTTTTT. Translation gives CASSLSFFGEKLFF. Variable domain in full (rest from reference TRBV28 and TRBJ1-4): DVKVTQSSRYLVKRTGEKVFLECVQDMDHENMFWYRQDPGLGLRLIYFSYDVKMKEKGDIPEGYSVSREKKERFSLILESASTNQTSMYLCASSLSFFGEKLFFGSGTQLSVL.

The rearrangement joins TRBV9 to TRBJ1-3; D perhaps matches TRBD1 (5 bases). V was shortened by 8 bases and J by 0 bases, with 15 bases between the two germline ends. CDR3 length: 15 residues. Germline CDR1 SGDLS, CDR2 YYNGEE. The CDR3 bases are TGTGCCAGTACCAGAGACGGGGGCTCTGGAAACACCATATATTTT. Protein sequence: CASTRDGGSGNTIYF.

The CDR3 here is CASSLTSGSLYEQYF. The CDR3 DNA follows: TGTGCCAGTAGTCTTACTAGCGGGAGTTTATACGAGCAGTACTTC. V and J are TRBV19 and TRBJ2-7; 11 bases line up with TRBD2. The CDR3 is made up of 15 amino acids. CDR1 is LNHDA and CDR2 is SQIVND in the germline V gene (reference sequence). The junction had 7 bases not matched to a gene; V was cut back by 5 bases and J by 4 bases.

Only one count was recorded for this clone. The chain uses TRBV28 and TRBJ2-2; weak D call: TRBD1 (6 bases). CDR3 length equals 12 residues. CDR1 MDHEN and CDR2 SYDVKM come from the germline V gene. V dropped 9 bases and J dropped 5 bases, with 10 bases sitting between them. The CDR3 region has the DNA TGTGCCAGTTCTACAGGGACCGGGGAGCTGTTTTTT. Its translation: CASSTGTGELFF. The complete variable domain, with remaining parts taken from reference TRBV28 and TRBJ2-2, reads DVKVTQSSRYLVKRTGEKVFLECVQDMDHENMFWYRQDPGLGLRLIYFSYDVKMKEKGDIPEGYSVSREKKERFSLILESASTNQTSMYLCASSTGTGELFFGEGSRLTVL.

The DNA for the CDR3 is TGTGCCAGCAGCGTAGGGGAGCCTCTCTACGAGCAGTACTTC. This translates into CASSVGEPLYEQYF. This chain joins TRBV9 and TRBJ2-7; TRBD2 might be the D (5 bases). The CDR3 loop spans 14 amino acids. CDR1 and CDR2 (germline): SGDLS, YYNGEE. Trimming stripped 0 bases from V and 3 bases from J, with 10 bases between.

V gene TRBV7-2 combines with J gene TRBJ2-3, with D possibly matching TRBD1 (6 bases). Germline lookup yields CDR1 SGHTA and CDR2 FQGNSA. The V end lost 1 base, the J end lost 6 bases, and 17 bases lay between the germline ends. The CDR3 totals 16 residues. The CDR3 region is CASSLVSRGSVDTQYF. CDR3 nucleotides: TGTGCCAGCAGCTTAGTCTCTAGGGGGAGTGTGGATACGCAGTATTTT.

V gene TRBV7-8 combines with J gene TRBJ2-7, with 11 bases fitting TRBD2. The V and J ends lost 5 bases and 2 bases, in that order; junction bases with no gene match: 5. CDR1 and CDR2 from the germline V gene are SGHVS and FQNEAQ. The CDR3 loop spans 15 amino acids. The CDR3 is CASSPTSGGPYEQYF. The DNA for the CDR3 is TGTGCCAGCAGCCCCACTAGCGGGGGCCCCTACGAGCAGTACTTC.

V usage is TRBV11-2 and J usage is TRBJ2-5; 7 bases fit TRBD1. The CDR3 extends over 14 amino acids. With 1 base clipped from V and 5 bases from J, the junction kept 4 bases outside the gene matches. In germline, CDR1 is SGHAT, CDR2 FQNNGV. The CDR3 loop reads CASSLVSRGETQYF. As DNA, the CDR3 is TGTGCCAGCAGCTTAGTGAGCAGGGGGGAGACCCAGTACTTC.

This chain links TRBV7-9 with TRBJ2-7; D is possibly TRBD1 (5 bases). Germline V lookup: CDR1 SEHNR, CDR2 FQNEAQ (reference sequence). V was cut by 2 bases and J by 6 bases, with 11 bases left in between. There are 13 residues in the CDR3. This chain's CDR3 is CASSLQGVIEQYF. The CDR3 bases are TGTGCCAGCAGCTTACAAGGGGTCATCGAGCAGTACTTC.

The V and J genes are TRBV5-4 and TRBJ1-1, with unresolved D. CDR1 is SGHNT and CDR2 is YYREEE in the germline V gene (reference sequence). V was cut by 1 base and J by 1 base, with 5 bases left in between. The CDR3 totals 13 residues. The CDR3 spells CASSLRGNTEAFF. The DNA of the CDR3 is TGTGCCAGCAGCTTGAGAGGGAACACTGAAGCTTTCTTT.

This clone was detected a few times. This chain connects TRBV18 to TRBJ1-1; the D gene is possibly TRBD1 (6 bases). The CDR3 length is 12 residues. CDR1 and CDR2 (germline): KGHSH, LQKENI. Trimming stripped 0 bases from V and 8 bases from J, with 7 bases between. CDR3 nucleotide sequence: TGTGCCAGCTCACCACCCACAGGGGAAGCTTTCTTT. Translated, it gives CASSPPTGEAFF. Full variable domain (rest looked up from reference TRBV18 and TRBJ1-1): NAGVMQNPRHLVRRRGQEARLRCSPMKGHSHVYWYRQLPEEGLKFMVYLQKENIIDESGMPKERFSAEFPKEGPSILRIQQVVRGDSAAYFCASSPPTGEAFFGQGTRLTVV.

This clone was seen just once. The chain combines TRBV29-1 with TRBJ1-5; D might be TRBD1 (5 bases). V was clipped by 4 bases and J by 4 bases, with 11 bases between them. There are 13 residues in the CDR3. The V gene's germline CDR1 is SQVTM and CDR2 ANQGSEA. DNA for the CDR3: TGCAGCGTTGGGGGGGTTGGAAATCAGCCCCAGCATTTT. This codes for CSVGGVGNQPQHF.

As concerns this clone: This same CDR3 is encoded by further DNA sequences in the sample. V and J are TRBV6-5 and TRBJ2-3, with D unclear. The germline gives CDR1 MNHEY, CDR2 SVGAGI. Trimming cost V 6 bases and J 3 bases, with 7 bases left between them. The CDR3 runs 12 residues. In DNA form, the CDR3 reads TGTGCCAGCAGCCGCGGTACAGATACGCAGTATTTT. The encoded protein is CASSRGTDTQYF.

The rearrangement uses TRBV2 and TRBJ1-1, with D possibly matching TRBD1 (6 bases). This CDR3 contains 15 residues. The germline gives CDR1 SNHLY, CDR2 FYNNEI. With 3 bases removed from V and 4 bases from J, the gap between germline ends came to 15 bases. This CDR3 is CASSEVQGISTEAFF. The CDR3 coding sequence is TGTGCCAGCAGTGAGGTCCAGGGGATTAGCACTGAAGCTTTCTTT.